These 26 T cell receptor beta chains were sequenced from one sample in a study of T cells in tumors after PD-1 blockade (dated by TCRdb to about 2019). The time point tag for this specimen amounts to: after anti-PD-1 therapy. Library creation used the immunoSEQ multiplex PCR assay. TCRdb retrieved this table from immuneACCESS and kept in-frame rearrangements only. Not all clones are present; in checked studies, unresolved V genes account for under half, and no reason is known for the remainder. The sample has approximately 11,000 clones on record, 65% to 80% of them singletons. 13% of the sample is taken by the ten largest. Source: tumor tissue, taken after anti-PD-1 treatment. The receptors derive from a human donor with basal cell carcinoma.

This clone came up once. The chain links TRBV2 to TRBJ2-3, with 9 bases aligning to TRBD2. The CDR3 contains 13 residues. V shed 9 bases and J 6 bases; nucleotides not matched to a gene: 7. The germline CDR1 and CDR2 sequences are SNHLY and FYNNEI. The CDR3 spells CASIAGERDTQYF. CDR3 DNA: TGTGCCAGTATAGCGGGGGAGCGGGATACGCAGTATTTT.

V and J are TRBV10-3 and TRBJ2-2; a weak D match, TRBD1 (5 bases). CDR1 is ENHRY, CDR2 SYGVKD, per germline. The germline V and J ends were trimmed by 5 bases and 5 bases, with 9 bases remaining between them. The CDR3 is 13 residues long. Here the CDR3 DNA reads TGTGCCATCAGTACAGGAACTACCGGGGAGCTGTTTTTT. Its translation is CAISTGTTGELFF.

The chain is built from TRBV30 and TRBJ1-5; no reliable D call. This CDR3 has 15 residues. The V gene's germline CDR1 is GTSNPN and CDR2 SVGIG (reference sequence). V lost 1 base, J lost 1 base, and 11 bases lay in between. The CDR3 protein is CAWSEPGLSNQPQHF. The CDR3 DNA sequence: TGTGCCTGGAGTGAGCCAGGTTTAAGCAATCAGCCCCAGCATTTT.

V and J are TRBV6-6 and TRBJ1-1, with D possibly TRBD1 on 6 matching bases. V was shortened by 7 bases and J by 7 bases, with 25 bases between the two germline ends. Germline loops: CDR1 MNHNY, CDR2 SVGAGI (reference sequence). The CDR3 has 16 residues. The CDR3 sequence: CASTTTGQQKGGEAFF. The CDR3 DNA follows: TGTGCCAGCACCACAACCGGACAGCAAAAGGGCGGTGAAGCTTTCTTT.

The CDR3 region has the DNA TGTGCCAGCAGCTTTGGGGACAGGGTCCAAGAGACCCAGTACTTC. Protein sequence: CASSFGDRVQETQYF. V is TRBV7-2 and J is TRBJ2-5, with TRBD1 matching 9 bases. The ends lost 3 bases at V and 1 base at J; junction bases unmatched: 3. CDR3 length: 15 amino acids. Germline values: CDR1 SGHTA, CDR2 FQGNSA.

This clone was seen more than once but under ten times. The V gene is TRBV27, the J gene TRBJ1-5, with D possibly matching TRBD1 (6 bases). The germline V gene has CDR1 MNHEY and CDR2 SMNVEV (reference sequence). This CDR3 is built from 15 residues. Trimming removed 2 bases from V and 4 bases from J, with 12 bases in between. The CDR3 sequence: CASSLGGAPNQPQHF. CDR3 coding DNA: TGTGCCAGCAGTTTAGGGGGGGCTCCAAATCAGCCCCAGCATTTT.

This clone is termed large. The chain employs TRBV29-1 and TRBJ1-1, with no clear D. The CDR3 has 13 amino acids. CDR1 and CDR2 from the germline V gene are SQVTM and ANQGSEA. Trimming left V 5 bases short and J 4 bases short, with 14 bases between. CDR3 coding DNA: TGCAGCGTTTACGTTTCGGCGGGCACTGAAGCTTTCTTT. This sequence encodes CSVYVSAGTEAFF.

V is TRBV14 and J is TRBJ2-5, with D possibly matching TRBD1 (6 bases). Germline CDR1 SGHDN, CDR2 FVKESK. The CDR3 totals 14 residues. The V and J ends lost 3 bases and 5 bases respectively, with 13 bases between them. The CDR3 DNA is TGTGCCAGCAGCCAGCCTCAGGGGACGGAGACCCAGTACTTC. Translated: CASSQPQGTETQYF.

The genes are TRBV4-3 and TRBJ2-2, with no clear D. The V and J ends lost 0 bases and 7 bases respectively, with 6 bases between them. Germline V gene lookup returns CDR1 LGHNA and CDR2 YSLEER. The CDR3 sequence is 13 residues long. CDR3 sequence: CASSQDFNGELFF. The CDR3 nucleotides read TGCGCCAGCAGCCAAGATTTTAACGGGGAGCTGTTTTTT.

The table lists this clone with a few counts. CDR3 in amino acids: CASSMAHGYTF. The CDR3 nucleotides are TGTGCCAGTAGTATGGCCCATGGCTACACCTTC. The chain couples TRBV19 to TRBJ1-2; no firm D call. Germline CDR1 is LNHDA and CDR2 is SQIVND (reference sequence). CDR3 size: 11 residues. V lost 3 bases and J 6 bases, leaving 5 bases between the germline ends.

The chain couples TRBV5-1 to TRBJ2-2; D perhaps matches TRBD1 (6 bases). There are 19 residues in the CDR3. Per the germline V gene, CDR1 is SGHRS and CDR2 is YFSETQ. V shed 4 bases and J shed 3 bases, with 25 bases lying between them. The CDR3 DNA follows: TGCGCCAGCAGCCTGGGATACAGGGCTGAGGGGAAGGACACCGGGGAGCTGTTTTTT. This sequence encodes CASSLGYRAEGKDTGELFF. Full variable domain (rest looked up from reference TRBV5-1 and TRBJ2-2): KAGVTQTPRYLIKTRGQQVTLSCSPISGHRSVSWYQQTPGQGLQFLFEYFSETQRNKGNFPGRFSGRQFSNSRSEMNVSTLELGDSALYLCASSLGYRAEGKDTGELFFGEGSRLTVL.

CDR3: CASSLTGGTDTQYF. In DNA, the CDR3 is TGTGCCAGCAGCCTGACAGGGGGGACAGATACGCAGTATTTT. The genes are TRBV14 and TRBJ2-3; TRBD1 aligns across 9 bases. Germline V gene data show CDR1 as SGHDN and CDR2 as FVKESK. This CDR3 is 14 amino acids long. Unmatched junction bases numbered 2, after V lost 4 bases and J lost 3 bases.

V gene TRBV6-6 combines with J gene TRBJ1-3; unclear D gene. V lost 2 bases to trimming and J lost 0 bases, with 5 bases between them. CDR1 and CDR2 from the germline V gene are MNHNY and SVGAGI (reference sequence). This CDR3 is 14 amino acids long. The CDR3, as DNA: TGTGCCAGCAGTTACGGCTTCTCTGGAAACACCATATATTTT. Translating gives CASSYGFSGNTIYF.

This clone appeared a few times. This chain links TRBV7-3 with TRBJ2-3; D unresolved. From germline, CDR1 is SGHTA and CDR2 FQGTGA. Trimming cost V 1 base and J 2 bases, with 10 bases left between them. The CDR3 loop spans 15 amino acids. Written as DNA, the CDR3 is TGTGCCAGCAGCTTAAACAAGGGTTTCACAGATACGCAGTATTTT. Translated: CASSLNKGFTDTQYF.

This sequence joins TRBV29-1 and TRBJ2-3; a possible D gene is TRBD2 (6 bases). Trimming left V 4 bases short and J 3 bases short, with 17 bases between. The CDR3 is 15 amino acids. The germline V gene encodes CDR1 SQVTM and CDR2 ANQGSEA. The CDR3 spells CSVVRYGTGTDTQYF. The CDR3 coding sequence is TGCAGCGTTGTACGGTACGGGACTGGGACAGATACGCAGTATTTT.

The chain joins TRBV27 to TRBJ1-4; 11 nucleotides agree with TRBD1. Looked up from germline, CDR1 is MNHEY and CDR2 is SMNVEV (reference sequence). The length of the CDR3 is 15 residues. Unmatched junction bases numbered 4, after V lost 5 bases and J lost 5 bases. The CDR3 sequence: CASSPGTGGNEKLFF. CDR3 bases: TGTGCCAGCAGTCCCGGGACAGGGGGAAATGAAAAACTGTTTTTT.

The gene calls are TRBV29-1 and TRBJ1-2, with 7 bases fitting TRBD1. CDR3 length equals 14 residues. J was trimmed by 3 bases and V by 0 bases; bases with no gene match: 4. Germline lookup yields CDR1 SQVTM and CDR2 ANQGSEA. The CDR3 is CSVEDQGGYYGYTF. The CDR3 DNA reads TGCAGCGTTGAAGATCAGGGGGGCTACTATGGCTACACCTTC.

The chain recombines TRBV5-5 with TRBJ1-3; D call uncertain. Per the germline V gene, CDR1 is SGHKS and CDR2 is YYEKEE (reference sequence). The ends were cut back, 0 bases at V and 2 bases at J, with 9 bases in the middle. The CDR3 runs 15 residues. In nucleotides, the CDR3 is TGTGCCAGCAGCTTGGAGCCTCACCCTGGAAACACCATATATTTT. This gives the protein CASSLEPHPGNTIYF.

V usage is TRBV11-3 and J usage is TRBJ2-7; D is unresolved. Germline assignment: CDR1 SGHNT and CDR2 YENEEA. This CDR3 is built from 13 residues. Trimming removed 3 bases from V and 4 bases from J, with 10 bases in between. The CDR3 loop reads CASSFTRLYEQYF. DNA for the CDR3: TGTGCCAGCAGCTTCACCCGGCTATACGAGCAGTACTTC. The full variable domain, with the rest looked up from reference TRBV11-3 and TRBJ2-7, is EAGVVQSPRYKIIEKKQPVAFWCNPISGHNTLYWYLQNLGQGPELLIRYENEEAVDDSQLPKDRFSAERLKGVDSTLKIQPAELGDSAVYLCASSFTRLYEQYFGPGTRLTVT.

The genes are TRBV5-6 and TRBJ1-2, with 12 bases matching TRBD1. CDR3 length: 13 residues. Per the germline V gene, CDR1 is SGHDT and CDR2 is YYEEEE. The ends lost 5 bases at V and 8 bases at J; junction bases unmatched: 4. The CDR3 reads CASRAGTGGGYTF. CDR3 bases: TGTGCCAGCAGAGCCGGGACAGGGGGCGGCTACACCTTC.

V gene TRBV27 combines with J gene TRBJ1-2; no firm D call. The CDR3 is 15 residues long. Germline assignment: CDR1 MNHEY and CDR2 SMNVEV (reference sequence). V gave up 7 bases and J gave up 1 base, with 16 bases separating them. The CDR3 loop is CASTPSPRINYGYTF. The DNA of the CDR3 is TGTGCCAGCACCCCCTCGCCCCGAATTAACTATGGCTACACCTTC.

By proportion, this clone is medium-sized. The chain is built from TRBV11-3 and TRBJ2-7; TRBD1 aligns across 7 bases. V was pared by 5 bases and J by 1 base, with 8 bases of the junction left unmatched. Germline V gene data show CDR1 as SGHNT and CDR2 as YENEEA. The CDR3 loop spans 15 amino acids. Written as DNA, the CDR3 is TGTGCCAGCAGCCAACGAGGGGGCGGTTCCTACGAGCAGTACTTC. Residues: CASSQRGGGSYEQYF.

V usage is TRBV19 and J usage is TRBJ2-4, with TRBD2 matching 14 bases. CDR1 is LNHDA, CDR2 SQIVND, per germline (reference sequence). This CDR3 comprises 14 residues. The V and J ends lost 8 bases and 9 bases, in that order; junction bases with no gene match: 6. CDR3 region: CASRLAGGPGIQYF. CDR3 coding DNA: TGTGCCAGTCGACTAGCGGGAGGGCCGGGCATTCAGTACTTC.

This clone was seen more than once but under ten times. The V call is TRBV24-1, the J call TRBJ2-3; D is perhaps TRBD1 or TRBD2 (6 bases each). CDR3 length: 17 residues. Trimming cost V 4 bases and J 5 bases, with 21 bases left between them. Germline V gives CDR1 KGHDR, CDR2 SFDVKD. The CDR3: CATSDSERRGVRDTQYF. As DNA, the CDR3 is TGTGCCACCAGTGACTCCGAGCGGAGGGGGGTTAGAGATACGCAGTATTTT.

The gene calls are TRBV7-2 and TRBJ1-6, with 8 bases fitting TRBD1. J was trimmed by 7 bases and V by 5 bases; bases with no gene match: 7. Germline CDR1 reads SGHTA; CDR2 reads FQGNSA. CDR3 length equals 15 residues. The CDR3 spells CASSPRTGRNSPLHF. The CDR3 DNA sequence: TGTGCCAGCAGCCCGCGGACAGGGAGGAATTCACCCCTCCACTTT. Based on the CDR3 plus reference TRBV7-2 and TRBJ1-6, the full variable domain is GAGVSQSPSNKVTEKGKDVELRCDPISGHTALYWYRQSLGQGLEFLIYFQGNSAPDKSGLPSDRFSAERTGGSVSTLTIQRTQQEDSAVYLCASSPRTGRNSPLHFGNGTRLTVT.

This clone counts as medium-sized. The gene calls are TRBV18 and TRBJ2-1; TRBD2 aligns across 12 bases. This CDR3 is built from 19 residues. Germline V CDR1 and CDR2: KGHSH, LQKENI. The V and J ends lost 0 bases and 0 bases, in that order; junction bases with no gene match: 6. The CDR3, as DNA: TGTGCCAGCTCACCACCGGATCTAGCGGGAGGGAGCTCCTACAATGAGCAGTTCTTC. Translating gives CASSPPDLAGGSSYNEQFF.